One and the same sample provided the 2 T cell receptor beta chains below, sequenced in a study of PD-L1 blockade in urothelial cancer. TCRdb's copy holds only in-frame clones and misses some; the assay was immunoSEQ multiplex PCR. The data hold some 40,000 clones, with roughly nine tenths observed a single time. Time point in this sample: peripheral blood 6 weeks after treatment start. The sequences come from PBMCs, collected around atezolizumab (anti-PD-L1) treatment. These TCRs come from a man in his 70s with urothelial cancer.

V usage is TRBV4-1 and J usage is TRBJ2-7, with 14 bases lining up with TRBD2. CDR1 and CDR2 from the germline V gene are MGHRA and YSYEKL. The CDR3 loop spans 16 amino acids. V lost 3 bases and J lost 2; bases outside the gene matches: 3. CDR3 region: CASSQTGLAGAYEQYF. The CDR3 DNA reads TGCGCCAGCAGCCAGACGGGACTAGCGGGAGCCTACGAGCAGTACTTC.

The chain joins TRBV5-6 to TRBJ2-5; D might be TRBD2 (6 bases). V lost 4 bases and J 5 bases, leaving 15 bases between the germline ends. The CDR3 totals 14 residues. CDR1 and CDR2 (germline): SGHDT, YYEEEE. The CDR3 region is CASSPEGRVETQYF. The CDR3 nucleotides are TGTGCCAGCAGCCCGGAGGGGCGGGTTGAGACCCAGTACTTC.